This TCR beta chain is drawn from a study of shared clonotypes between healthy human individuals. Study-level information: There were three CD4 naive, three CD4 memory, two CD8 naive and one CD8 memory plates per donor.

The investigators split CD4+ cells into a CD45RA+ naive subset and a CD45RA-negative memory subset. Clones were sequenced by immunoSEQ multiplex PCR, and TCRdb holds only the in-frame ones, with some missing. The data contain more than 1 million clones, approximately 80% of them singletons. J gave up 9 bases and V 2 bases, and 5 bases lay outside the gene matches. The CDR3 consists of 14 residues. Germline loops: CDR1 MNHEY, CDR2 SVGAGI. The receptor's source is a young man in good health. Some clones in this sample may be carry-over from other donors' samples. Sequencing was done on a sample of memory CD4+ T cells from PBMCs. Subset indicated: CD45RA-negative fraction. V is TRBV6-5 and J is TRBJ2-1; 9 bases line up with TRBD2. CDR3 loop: CASSYLAGISEQFF. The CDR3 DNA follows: TGTGCCAGCAGTTACCTAGCGGGAATCAGTGAGCAGTTCTTC.